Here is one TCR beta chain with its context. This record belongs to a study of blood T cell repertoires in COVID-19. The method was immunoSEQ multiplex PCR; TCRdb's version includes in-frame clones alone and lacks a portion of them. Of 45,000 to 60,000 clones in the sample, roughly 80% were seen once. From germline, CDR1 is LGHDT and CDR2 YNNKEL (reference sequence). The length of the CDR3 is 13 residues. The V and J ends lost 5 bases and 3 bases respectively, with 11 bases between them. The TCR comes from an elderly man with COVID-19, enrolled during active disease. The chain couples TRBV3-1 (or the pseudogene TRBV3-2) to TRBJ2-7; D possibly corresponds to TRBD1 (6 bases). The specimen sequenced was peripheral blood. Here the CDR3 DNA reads TGTGCCAGCAGCGTGGGACATATCTACGAGCAGTACTTC. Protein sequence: CASSVGHIYEQYF.